This TCR beta chain was recovered during a study of blood T cell repertoires in COVID-19. On the study more broadly: T cells, B-cell-depleted T cells, or PBMCs provided the cDNA or gDNA that served as material.

Some clones are missing from TCRdb's copy, which holds only in-frame ones; the method was immunoSEQ multiplex PCR. The sample includes 250,000 to 400,000 clones, roughly 88% seen only once; the top ten take 1.5% to 2%. CDR1 SGHNT and CDR2 YYREEE come from the germline V gene (reference sequence). J lost 5 bases, V lost 4 bases, and 7 bases had no gene match. The CDR3 is 16 residues long. This TCR derives from a woman younger than 45 with COVID-19, enrolled during active disease. V gene TRBV5-4 combines with J gene TRBJ2-3; 13 bases align to TRBD2. Sequencing used peripheral blood. CDR3 nucleotide sequence: TGTGCCAGCAGCAAGGGACTAGCGGGGACACTAGATACGCAGTATTTT. Translated, it gives CASSKGLAGTLDTQYF. Filled out from reference TRBV5-4 and TRBJ2-3, the complete variable domain reads ETGVTQSPTHLIKTRGQQVTLRCSSQSGHNTVSWYQQALGQGPQFIFQYYREEENGRGNFPPRFSGLQFPNYSSELNVNALELDDSALYLCASSKGLAGTLDTQYFGPGTRLTVL.